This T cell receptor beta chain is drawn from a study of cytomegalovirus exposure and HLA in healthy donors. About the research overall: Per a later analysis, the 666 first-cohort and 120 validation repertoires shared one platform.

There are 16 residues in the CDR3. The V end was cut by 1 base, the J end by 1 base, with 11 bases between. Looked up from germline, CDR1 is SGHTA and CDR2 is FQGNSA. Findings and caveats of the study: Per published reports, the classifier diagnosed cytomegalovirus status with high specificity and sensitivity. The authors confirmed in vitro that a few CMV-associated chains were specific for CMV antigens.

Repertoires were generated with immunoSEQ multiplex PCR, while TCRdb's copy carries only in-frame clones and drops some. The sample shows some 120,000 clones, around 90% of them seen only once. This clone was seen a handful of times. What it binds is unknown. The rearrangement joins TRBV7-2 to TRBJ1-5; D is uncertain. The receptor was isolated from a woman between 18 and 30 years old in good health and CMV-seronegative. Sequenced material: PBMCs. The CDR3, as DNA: TGTGCCAGCAGCTTAGATTCGGCTAGGAGCAATCAGCCCCAGCATTTT. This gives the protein CASSLDSARSNQPQHF.